Listed below are T cell receptor beta chains from one sample, sequenced in a study of T-cell memory formation after mild COVID-19. TCRdb ran MiXCR on the 5' RACE reads and lists one entry per CDR3 protein. The sample includes more than 350,000 distinct CDR3 sequences, approximately 15% of them seen just once. The specimen sequenced was PBMCs or a T cell subset sorted from them (not recorded which). These receptor sequences come from a man aged 18 to 35 who had mild COVID-19 (a few samples of this study predate the infection). Cell type and time point are not known. The CDR3 runs from the conserved cysteine through the conserved F or W. A D gene is named only where the DNA matches it firmly. The size field is filled for only some rows; it gives once, few, many or a size class.

clone size: few
D gene: TRBD2
J gene: TRBJ2-7
V gene: TRBV12-3/TRBV12-4
CDR3 DNA: TGTGCCAGCAGTCTTCAGCGGGGGGGCAACTACGAGCAGTACTTC
CDR3 protein: CASSLQRGGNYEQYF

clone size: .
D gene: TRBD1
J gene: TRBJ2-7
V gene: TRBV11-2
CDR3 DNA: TGTGCCAGCAGGAACAGGGGCTCGGGTGACGAGCAGTACTTC
CDR3 protein: CASRNRGSGDEQYF

clone size: many
D gene: TRBD2
J gene: TRBJ2-5
V gene: TRBV4-2
CDR3 DNA: TGTGCCAGCAGCCAAGGGGCGGGGGGACACCAAGAGACCCAGTACTTC
CDR3 protein: CASSQGAGGHQETQYF

clone size: .
D gene: TRBD1
J gene: TRBJ2-7
V gene: TRBV20-1
CDR3 DNA: TGCAGTGCTAGAGATCTGGGACAGCCGGCCCGCGAGCAGTACTTC
CDR3 protein: CSARDLGQPAREQYF

clone size: many
D gene: .
J gene: TRBJ2-2
V gene: TRBV9
CDR3 DNA: TGTGCCAGCAGCGTGGGACAGAACACCGGGGAGCTGTTTTTT
CDR3 protein: CASSVGQNTGELFF

clone size: many
D gene: TRBD2
J gene: TRBJ2-3
V gene: TRBV5-1
CDR3 DNA: TGCGCCAGCAGCTTGTCGACTAGCGGGGGGGCTACAGATACGCAGTATTTT
CDR3 protein: CASSLSTSGGATDTQYF

clone size: few
D gene: .
J gene: TRBJ1-5
V gene: TRBV28
CDR3 DNA: TGTGCCAGCAGTTTGCCCGGGGGTTTCGTCCAGCCCCAGCATTTT
CDR3 protein: CASSLPGGFVQPQHF

clone size: few
D gene: .
J gene: TRBJ2-7
V gene: TRBV5-1
CDR3 DNA: TGCGCCAGCAGCTTGGTCGGGAGAGGGGCCTACGAGCAGTACTTC
CDR3 protein: CASSLVGRGAYEQYF

clone size: .
D gene: .
J gene: TRBJ2-3
V gene: TRBV9
CDR3 DNA: TGTGCCAGCAGCGTAGGGGCTAGCGAGTCAGATACGCAGTATTTT
CDR3 protein: CASSVGASESDTQYF

clone size: many
D gene: .
J gene: TRBJ1-2
V gene: TRBV12-3/TRBV12-4
CDR3 DNA: TGTGCCAGCAGCGTAAGGGGCGGCGGCTACACCTTC
CDR3 protein: CASSVRGGGYTF

clone size: few
D gene: .
J gene: TRBJ2-6
V gene: TRBV12-3/TRBV12-4
CDR3 DNA: TGTGCCAGCAGTCTAACAGCAACTGGGGCCAACGTCCTGACTTTC
CDR3 protein: CASSLTATGANVLTF

clone size: .
D gene: TRBD2
J gene: TRBJ2-1
V gene: TRBV24-1
CDR3 DNA: TGTGCCACCAGTGATTTTTCAGCGGGGGAGGAGCAGTTCTTC
CDR3 protein: CATSDFSAGEEQFF

clone size: few
D gene: .
J gene: TRBJ2-4
V gene: TRBV6-6
CDR3 DNA: TGTGCCAGCAGTGCCCGACTAGCCAAAAACATTCAGTACTTC
CDR3 protein: CASSARLAKNIQYF

clone size: .
D gene: .
J gene: TRBJ2-1
V gene: TRBV12-3/TRBV12-4
CDR3 DNA: TGTGCCAGCAGGCGGAATGAGCAGTTCTTC
CDR3 protein: CASRRNEQFF